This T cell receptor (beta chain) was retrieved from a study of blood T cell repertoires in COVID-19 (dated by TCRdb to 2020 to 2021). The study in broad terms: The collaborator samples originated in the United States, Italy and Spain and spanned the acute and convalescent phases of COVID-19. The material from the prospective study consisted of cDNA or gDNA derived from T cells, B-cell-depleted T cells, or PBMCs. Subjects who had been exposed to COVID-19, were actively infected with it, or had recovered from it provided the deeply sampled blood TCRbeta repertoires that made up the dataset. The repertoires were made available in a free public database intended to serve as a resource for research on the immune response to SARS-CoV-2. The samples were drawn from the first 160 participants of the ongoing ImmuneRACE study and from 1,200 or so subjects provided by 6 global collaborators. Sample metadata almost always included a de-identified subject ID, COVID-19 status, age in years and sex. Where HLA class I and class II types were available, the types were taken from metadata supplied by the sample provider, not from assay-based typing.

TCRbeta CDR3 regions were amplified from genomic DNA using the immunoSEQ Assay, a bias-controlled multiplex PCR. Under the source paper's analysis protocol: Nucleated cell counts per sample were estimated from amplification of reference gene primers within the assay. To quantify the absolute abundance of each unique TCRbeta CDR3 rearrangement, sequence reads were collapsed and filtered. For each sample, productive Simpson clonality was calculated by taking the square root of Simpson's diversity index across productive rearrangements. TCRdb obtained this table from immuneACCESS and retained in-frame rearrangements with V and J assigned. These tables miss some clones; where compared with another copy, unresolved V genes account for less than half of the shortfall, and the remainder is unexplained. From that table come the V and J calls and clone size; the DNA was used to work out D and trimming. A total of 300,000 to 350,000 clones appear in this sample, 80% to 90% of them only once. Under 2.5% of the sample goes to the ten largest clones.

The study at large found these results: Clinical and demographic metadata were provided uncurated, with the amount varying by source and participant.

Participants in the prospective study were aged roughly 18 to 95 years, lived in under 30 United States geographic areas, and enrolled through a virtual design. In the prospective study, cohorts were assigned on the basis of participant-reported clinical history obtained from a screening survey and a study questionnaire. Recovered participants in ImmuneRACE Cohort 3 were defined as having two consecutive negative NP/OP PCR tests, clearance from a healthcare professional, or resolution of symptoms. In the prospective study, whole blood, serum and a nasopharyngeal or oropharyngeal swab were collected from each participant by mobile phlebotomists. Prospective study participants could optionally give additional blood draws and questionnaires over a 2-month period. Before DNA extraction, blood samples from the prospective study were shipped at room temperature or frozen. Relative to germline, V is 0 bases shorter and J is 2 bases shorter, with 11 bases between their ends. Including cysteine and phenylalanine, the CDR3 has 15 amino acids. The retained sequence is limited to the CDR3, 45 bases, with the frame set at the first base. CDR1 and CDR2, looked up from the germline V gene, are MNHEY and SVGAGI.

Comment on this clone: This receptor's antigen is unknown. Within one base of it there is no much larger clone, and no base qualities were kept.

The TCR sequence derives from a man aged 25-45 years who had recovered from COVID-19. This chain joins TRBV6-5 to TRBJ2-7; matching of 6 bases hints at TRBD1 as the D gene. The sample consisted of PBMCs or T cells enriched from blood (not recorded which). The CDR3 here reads CASSYSGTSAYEQYF. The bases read TGTGCCAGCAGTTACTCCGGGACAAGCGCCTACGAGCAGTACTTC.